This record covers a single TCR beta chain. The data are from a study of blood T cell repertoires in COVID-19. Trimming at V came to 6 bases and at J to 10 bases, leaving 11 bases not matched to a gene. Germline V gene lookup returns CDR1 MNHEY and CDR2 SVGAGI. This CDR3 has 14 residues. Generated by immunoSEQ multiplex PCR, the TCRdb table keeps only in-frame clones and is missing some. Of roughly 230,000 clones detected, approximately 88% appear once; the ten largest clones hold 27%. The chain joins TRBV6-5 to TRBJ1-4; 7 bases are a match to TRBD1. The TCR was taken from a man between 35 and 55 years old with acute or convalescent COVID-19. Specimen: peripheral blood. Written as DNA, the CDR3 is TGTGCCAGCAGCACGGACAGGAGGGGAAGAAAACTGTTTTTT. Protein product: CASSTDRRGRKLFF.